This T cell receptor (beta chain) is from a study of T cells in Graves' hyperthyroidism and ophthalmopathy. Background on the study: Pretreatment peripheral blood was obtained at initial diagnosis.

Pregnant or lactating patients were excluded, as were those with uncontrolled infection or other autoimmune disease. The V gene's germline CDR1 is SEHNR and CDR2 FQNEAQ (reference sequence). J was trimmed by 10 bases and V by 4 bases; bases with no gene match: 30. CDR3 length: 21 amino acids. A note on this clonotype: Its antigen remains unidentified.

Findings and caveats of the study: Blood samples included most of the expanded thyroid clonotypes exceeding 0.001.

RNA transcripts gave rise to amplified TCR beta CDR3 regions. HTBI primers drove first-round RT-PCR of the TCR CDR3. TCRdb reprocessed the multiplex PCR reads with MiXCR, giving one entry per CDR3 protein. The sample yields hundreds of thousands of distinct CDR3 sequences, 15% to 19% seen once. Specimen: blood. This receptor was obtained from a woman aged 18-29 years with Graves' hyperthyroidism that later progressed to Graves' ophthalmopathy. The chain combines TRBV7-9 with TRBJ2-1; TRBD1 matches at 8 bases. In DNA form, the CDR3 reads TGTGCCAGCAGCTCCGCCCCCGGACAGGGCCCTCATCCTACCCGGCTTGGGGAGCAGTTCTTC. It specifies CASSSAPGQGPHPTRLGEQFF.